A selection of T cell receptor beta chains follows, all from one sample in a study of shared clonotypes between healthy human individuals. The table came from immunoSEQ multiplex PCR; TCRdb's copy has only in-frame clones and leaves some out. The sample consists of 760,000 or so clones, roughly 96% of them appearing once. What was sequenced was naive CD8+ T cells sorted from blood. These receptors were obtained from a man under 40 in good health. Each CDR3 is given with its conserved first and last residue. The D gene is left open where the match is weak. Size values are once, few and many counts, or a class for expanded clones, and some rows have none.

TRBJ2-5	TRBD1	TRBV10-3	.	CAISEGGEQETQYF	TGTGCCATCAGTGAAGGGGGCGAACAAGAGACCCAGTACTTC
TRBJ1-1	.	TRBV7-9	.	CASRGNTEAFF	TGTGCCAGCAGAGGGAACACTGAAGCTTTCTTT
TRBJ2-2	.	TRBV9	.	CASTDGFSTTGELFF	TGTGCCAGTACCGACGGATTTTCCACCACCGGGGAGCTGTTTTTT
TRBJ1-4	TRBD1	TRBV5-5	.	CASRETGGTNEKLFF	TGTGCCAGCAGGGAGACAGGGGGCACTAATGAAAAACTGTTTTTT
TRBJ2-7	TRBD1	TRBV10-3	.	CAISAGGTGASYEQYF	TGTGCCATCAGTGCAGGGGGGACAGGGGCCTCCTACGAGCAGTACTTC
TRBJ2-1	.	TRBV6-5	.	CASSYSQTGRAEQFF	TGTGCCAGCAGTTACTCCCAGACAGGGAGGGCTGAGCAGTTCTTC
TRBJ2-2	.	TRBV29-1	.	CSVASPTGELFF	TGCAGCGTCGCCTCTCCCACCGGGGAGCTGTTTTTT
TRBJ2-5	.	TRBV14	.	CASSLWGQETQYF	TGTGCCAGCAGCCTCTGGGGACAAGAGACCCAGTACTTC
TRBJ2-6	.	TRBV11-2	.	CASSLGPSGAGANVLTF	TGTGCCAGCAGCTTAGGACCATCGGGGGCTGGGGCCAACGTCCTGACTTTC
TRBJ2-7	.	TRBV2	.	CASSVQGNEQYF	TGTGCCAGCAGTGTACAGGGAAACGAGCAGTACTTC
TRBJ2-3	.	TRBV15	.	CATSRDQPGTDTQYF	TGTGCCACCAGCAGGGACCAGCCTGGCACAGATACGCAGTATTTT
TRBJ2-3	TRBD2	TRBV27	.	CASTAGGTDTQYF	TGTGCCAGCACGGCGGGGGGCACAGATACGCAGTATTTT
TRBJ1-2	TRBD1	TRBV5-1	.	CASSSGGNYGYTF	TGCGCCAGCAGCTCAGGGGGCAACTATGGCTACACCTTC
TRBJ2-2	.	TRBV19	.	CASIETNTGELFF	TGTGCCAGTATCGAGACCAACACCGGGGAGCTGTTTTTT
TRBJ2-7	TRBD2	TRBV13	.	CASSRITSGRAYEQYF	TGTGCCAGCAGTCGTATCACTAGCGGGAGGGCCTACGAGCAGTACTTC
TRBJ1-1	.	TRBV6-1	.	CASSDTGDTEAFF	TGTGCCAGCAGTGATACTGGGGACACTGAAGCTTTCTTT
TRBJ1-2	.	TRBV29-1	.	CSVVLQGPTPNYGYTF	TGCAGCGTTGTACTGCAGGGGCCCACACCTAACTATGGCTACACCTTC
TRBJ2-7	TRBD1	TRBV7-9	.	CASSGGTGDSYEQYF	TGTGCCAGCAGCGGCGGGACAGGGGACTCCTACGAGCAGTACTTC
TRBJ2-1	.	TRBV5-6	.	CASSLGSDRRNEQFF	TGTGCCAGCAGCTTGGGGTCGGACAGACGGAATGAGCAGTTCTTC
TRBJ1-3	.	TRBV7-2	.	CASSSPGRETGNTIYF	TGTGCCAGCAGCTCCCCCGGACGGGAAACTGGAAACACCATATATTTT
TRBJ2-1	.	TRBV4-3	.	CASSQESSRAGEQFF	TGCGCCAGCAGCCAAGAATCTTCGAGGGCCGGTGAGCAGTTCTTC
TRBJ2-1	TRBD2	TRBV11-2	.	CASSSGTSGSYNEQFF	TGTGCCAGCAGCTCGGGGACTAGCGGGTCCTACAATGAGCAGTTCTTC
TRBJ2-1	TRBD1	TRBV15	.	CATSTMTGTKTYNEQFF	TGTGCCACCAGCACCATGACAGGGACCAAAACCTACAATGAGCAGTTCTTC
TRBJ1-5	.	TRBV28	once	CASSLSGRTQPQHF	TGTGCCAGCAGTTTATCGGGACGGACACAGCCCCAGCATTTT
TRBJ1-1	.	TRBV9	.	CASNPGLMNTEAFF	TGTGCCAGCAACCCGGGCCTCATGAACACTGAAGCTTTCTTT
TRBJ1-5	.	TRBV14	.	CASSQGVSNQPQHF	TGTGCCAGCAGCCAAGGTGTGAGCAATCAGCCCCAGCATTTT
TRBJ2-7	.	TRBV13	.	CASSLSQYEQYF	TGTGCCAGCAGCTTAAGTCAGTACGAGCAGTACTTC
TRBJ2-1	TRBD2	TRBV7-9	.	CASSLLGLAGENEQFF	TGTGCCAGCAGCTTACTCGGACTAGCGGGAGAGAATGAGCAGTTCTTC
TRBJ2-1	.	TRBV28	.	CASSLPGNEQFF	TGTGCCAGCAGTTTACCCGGGAATGAGCAGTTCTTC
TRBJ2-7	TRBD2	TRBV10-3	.	CAISASGSSYEQYF	TGTGCCATCAGTGCTAGCGGGAGCTCCTACGAGCAGTACTTC
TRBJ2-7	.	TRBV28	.	CASSFRDHSYEQYF	TGTGCCAGCAGTTTTAGGGACCACTCCTACGAGCAGTACTTC
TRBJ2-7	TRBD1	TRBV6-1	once	CASSGRDRGLEEQYF	TGTGCCAGCAGTGGCCGGGACAGGGGTCTTGAGGAGCAGTACTTC
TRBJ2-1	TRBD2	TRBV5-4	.	CASSYGWREVNEQFF	TGTGCCAGCAGCTACGGCTGGCGGGAGGTTAATGAGCAGTTCTTC
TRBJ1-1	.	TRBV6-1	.	CASARQVNTEAFF	TGTGCCAGCGCGAGGCAGGTGAACACTGAAGCTTTCTTT
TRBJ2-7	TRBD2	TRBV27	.	CASSRLTGLMRYEQYF	TGTGCCAGCAGCCGACTCACGGGACTAATGAGGTACGAGCAGTACTTC
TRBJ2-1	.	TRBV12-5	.	CASGLTPNEQFF	TGTGCTAGTGGTTTAACCCCAAATGAGCAGTTCTTC
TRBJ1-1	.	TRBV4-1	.	CASSRTVNTEAFF	TGCGCCAGCAGCCGGACTGTGAACACTGAAGCTTTCTTT
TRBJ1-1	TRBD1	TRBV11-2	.	CASSLDVFEGQGIRTEAFF	TGTGCCAGCAGCTTAGATGTCTTTGAGGGACAGGGAATTCGAACTGAAGCTTTCTTT
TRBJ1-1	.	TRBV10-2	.	CASRQNTEAFF	TGCGCCAGCAGGCAAAACACTGAAGCTTTCTTT
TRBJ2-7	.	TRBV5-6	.	CASSWGTDPREQYF	TGTGCCAGCAGCTGGGGGACGGATCCTCGCGAGCAGTACTTC
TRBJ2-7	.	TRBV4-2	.	CASSQDLSGALSSYEQYF	TGTGCCAGCAGCCAAGATTTGTCGGGAGCCCTCTCCTCCTACGAGCAGTACTTC
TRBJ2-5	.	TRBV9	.	CASSVNVWETQYF	TGTGCCAGCAGCGTAAACGTTTGGGAGACCCAGTACTTC
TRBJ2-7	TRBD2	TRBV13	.	CASSPTTSGHEQYF	TGTGCCAGCAGTCCCACGACTAGCGGCCACGAGCAGTACTTC
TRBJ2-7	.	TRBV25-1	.	CASLAGSEQYF	TGTGCCAGCCTGGCGGGCTCCGAGCAGTACTTC
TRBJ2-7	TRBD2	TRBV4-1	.	CASSQGYSGTSGRADEQYF	TGCGCCAGCAGCCAAGGGTATAGTGGGACTAGCGGGAGGGCCGATGAGCAGTACTTC
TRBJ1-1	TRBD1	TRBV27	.	CASSTHRGVTEAFF	TGTGCCAGCAGTACCCACAGGGGAGTCACTGAAGCTTTCTTT
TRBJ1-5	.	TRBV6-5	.	CASRELRGGQPQHF	TGTGCCAGCAGAGAATTACGGGGGGGTCAGCCCCAGCATTTT
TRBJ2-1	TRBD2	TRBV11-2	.	CASSHLSGRSFHEQFF	TGTGCCAGCAGCCATCTTAGCGGGAGATCGTTCCATGAGCAGTTCTTC
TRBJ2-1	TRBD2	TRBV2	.	CASSEATWTSGSRSYNEQFF	TGTGCCAGCAGTGAAGCTACCTGGACTAGCGGGAGTAGGTCCTACAATGAGCAGTTCTTC
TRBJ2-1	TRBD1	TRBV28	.	CATFGQGRRYNEQFF	TGTGCCACCTTCGGACAGGGTAGAAGATACAATGAGCAGTTCTTC
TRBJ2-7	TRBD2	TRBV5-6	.	CASSPRLAGVNQHQF	TGTGCCAGCAGCCCACGGCTAGCGGGAGTTAATCAACACCAATTC
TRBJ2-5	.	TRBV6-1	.	CASSGPILKTQYF	TGTGCCAGCAGTGGCCCCATCTTGAAGACCCAGTACTTC
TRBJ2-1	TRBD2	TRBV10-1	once	CASSDAGSGGKQFF	TGCGCCAGCAGTGACGCCGGGAGCGGGGGGAAGCAGTTCTTC
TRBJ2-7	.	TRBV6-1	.	CASSESVAYEQYF	TGTGCCAGCAGTGAGTCAGTTGCCTACGAGCAGTACTTC
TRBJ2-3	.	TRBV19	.	CASSIDHATQYF	TGTGCCAGTAGTATAGACCATGCTACGCAGTATTTT
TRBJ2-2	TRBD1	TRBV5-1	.	CASSLGTGEAGELFF	TGCGCCAGCAGCTTGGGGACAGGGGAGGCCGGGGAGCTGTTTTTT
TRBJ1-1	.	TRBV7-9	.	CASSLASAEGAEAFF	TGTGCCAGCAGCTTAGCGTCGGCAGAAGGGGCTGAAGCTTTCTTT
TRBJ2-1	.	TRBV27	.	CASSSRRKIYNEQFF	TGTGCCAGCAGTTCCCGGCGGAAGATCTACAATGAGCAGTTCTTC
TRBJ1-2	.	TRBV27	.	CASSYQVNYGYTF	TGTGCCAGCAGCTACCAGGTTAACTATGGCTACACCTTC
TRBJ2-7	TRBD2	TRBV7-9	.	CASSLVAGGPLYYEQYF	TGTGCCAGCAGCTTAGTAGCGGGAGGGCCATTGTACTACGAGCAGTACTTC